These 18 T cell receptor beta chains were all obtained from the same sample, sequenced in a study of siplizumab effects on memory and regulatory T cells. TCRdb keeps only in-frame clones here, not all; method: immunoSEQ multiplex PCR. The table includes more than 85,000 clones, about 93% detected once. The sample consisted of CD4+ T cells sorted from blood. These receptors originate from a human donor in good health.

The chain carries TRBV11-2 and TRBJ2-2, with TRBD2 as a possible D gene (5 bases). The length of the CDR3 is 15 residues. Trimming took 2 bases from V and 4 from J, leaving 11 bases between them. Germline CDR1 and CDR2: SGHAT and FQNNGV. The CDR3 loop is CASSLRVAGTGELFF. CDR3 nucleotide sequence: TGTGCCAGCAGCTTACGGGTCGCGGGCACCGGGGAGCTGTTTTTT.

CDR3 protein: CASSQGTTGTAYNEQFF. CDR3 DNA: TGCGCCAGCAGCCAAGGGACTACCGGGACAGCCTACAATGAGCAGTTCTTC. The rearrangement links TRBV4-1 to TRBJ2-1; possibly TRBD1 for D (7 bases). The germline V gene encodes CDR1 MGHRA and CDR2 YSYEKL. The CDR3 has 17 residues. Trimming removed 1 base from V and 2 bases from J, with 15 bases in between.

The CDR3 DNA is TGTGCCAGCAGTGAACAGAAGTATGGCTACACCTTC. Its protein product is CASSEQKYGYTF. The V and J genes are TRBV6-1 and TRBJ1-2; D is uncertain. Germline lookup yields CDR1 MNHNS and CDR2 SASEGT. V lost 2 bases and J lost 5, with 6 bases in between. The CDR3 covers 12 residues.

This rearrangement joins TRBV11-2 to TRBJ2-7; D gene unclear. In germline, CDR1 is SGHAT, CDR2 FQNNGV. The CDR3 runs to 14 residues. Between the trimmed V and J ends, which lost 5 bases and 1 base, there was a span of 12 bases. The CDR3 loop reads CASSGSPISYEQYF. CDR3 sequence (DNA): TGTGCCAGCAGCGGGTCTCCAATTTCCTACGAGCAGTACTTC.

The chain is built from TRBV6-4 and TRBJ1-2; D call uncertain. The length of the CDR3 is 14 residues. V was cut by 3 bases and J by 5 bases, with 13 bases left in between. Germline V CDR1 and CDR2: MRHNA, SNTAGT. The CDR3 here is CASSETVTEYGYTF. For the CDR3, the DNA is TGTGCCAGCAGTGAGACCGTGACCGAATATGGCTACACCTTC.

The chain links TRBV19 to TRBJ1-2, with D uncertain. This CDR3 region has 13 residues. Trimming took off 3 bases at V and 0 bases at J, with 5 bases between the two ends. Germline lookup yields CDR1 LNHDA and CDR2 SQIVND (reference sequence). The CDR3 loop is CASSIQANYGYTF. The CDR3 DNA follows: TGTGCCAGTAGTATTCAGGCTAACTATGGCTACACCTTC.

Worth noting for this clone: A junction boundary mismatches the germline segment, possibly from a read error. The J gene is TRBJ2-7, the V gene TRBV7-2; no definite D call. The CDR3 runs 10 residues. Germline values: CDR1 SGHTA, CDR2 FQGNSA. The CDR3 region is CASSLDPHQF. The DNA for the CDR3 is TGTGCCAGCAGCTTAGATCCCCACCAGTTC.

The chain employs TRBV6-5 and TRBJ2-3; possibly TRBD1 for D (6 bases). The CDR3 is 15 amino acids. Germline assignment: CDR1 MNHEY and CDR2 SVGAGI. The V gene lost 3 bases and the J gene lost 0 bases, with 10 bases spanning the gap. In nucleotides, the CDR3 is TGTGCCAGCAGTTATTTGGGGGCTAGCACAGATACGCAGTATTTT. Its translation is CASSYLGASTDTQYF.

This sequence joins TRBV2 and TRBJ1-5, with 7 positions matching TRBD1. Germline lookup yields CDR1 SNHLY and CDR2 FYNNEI. The V and J ends lost 6 bases and 1 base, in that order; junction bases with no gene match: 6. The CDR3 runs 15 residues. The CDR3 sequence is CASRIGTVSNQPQHF. As DNA, the CDR3 is TGTGCCAGCAGAATAGGGACAGTGAGCAATCAGCCCCAGCATTTT. The whole variable domain, remainder taken from reference TRBV2 and TRBJ1-5, is EPEVTQTPSHQVTQMGQEVILRCVPISNHLYFYWYRQILGQKVEFLVSFYNNEISEKSEIFDDQFSVERPDGSNFTLKIRSTKLEDSAMYFCASRIGTVSNQPQHFGDGTRLSIL.

V gene TRBV5-1 combines with J gene TRBJ2-5; 10 nucleotides agree with TRBD2. CDR1 and CDR2 (germline): SGHRS, YFSETQ. The CDR3 consists of 17 residues. V was clipped by 0 bases and J by 5 bases; unmatched bases: 10. The CDR3, as DNA: TGCGCCAGCAGCTTGGATCGGATAGGAGCGGGGGGGGAGACCCAGTACTTC. It translates to CASSLDRIGAGGETQYF. Full variable domain (outside the CDR3, taken from reference TRBV5-1 and TRBJ2-5): KAGVTQTPRYLIKTRGQQVTLSCSPISGHRSVSWYQQTPGQGLQFLFEYFSETQRNKGNFPGRFSGRQFSNSRSEMNVSTLELGDSALYLCASSLDRIGAGGETQYFGPGTRLLVL.

The genes are TRBV19 and TRBJ2-3; D is possibly TRBD2 (6 bases). CDR1 is LNHDA, CDR2 SQIVND, per germline (reference sequence). This CDR3 is built from 14 residues. Trimming pared 4 bases from V and 4 bases from J, leaving 12 bases between. The CDR3 nucleotides read TGTGCCAGTAGTAGCCGACTAGTACCAGATACGCAGTATTTT. Its protein is CASSSRLVPDTQYF.

This clone was detected once. V gene TRBV7-2 combines with J gene TRBJ1-2; tentatively, D is TRBD1 (5 bases). Germline-derived CDR1 and CDR2 are SGHTA and FQGNSA. Trimming cost V 1 base and J 2 bases, with 8 bases left between them. This CDR3 has 14 residues. For the CDR3, the DNA is TGTGCCAGCAGCTTAGACCACAGGAACTATGGCTACACCTTC. Translation gives CASSLDHRNYGYTF.

The rearrangement uses TRBV11-2 and TRBJ2-2, with 7 bases aligning to TRBD1. The CDR3 consists of 14 residues. The V gene's germline CDR1 is SGHAT and CDR2 FQNNGV. Losses at the gene ends were 4 bases for V and 8 bases for J; bases not matched to a gene: 7. Here the CDR3 reads CASSSIRGPGELFF. CDR3 DNA sequence: TGTGCCAGCAGCTCAATAAGGGGGCCTGGGGAGCTGTTTTTT.

This chain uses TRBV30 with TRBJ1-3; no clear D. The germline gives CDR1 GTSNPN, CDR2 SVGIG (reference sequence). Trimming took off 3 bases at V and 3 bases at J, with 12 bases between the two ends. The CDR3 totals 14 residues. The CDR3 DNA reads as TGTGCCTGGAGCTTGACGGCGAGTGGAAACACCATATATTTT. This translates into CAWSLTASGNTIYF.

This clone was seen only once. This chain connects TRBV6-5 to TRBJ1-1; no reliable D call. In germline, CDR1 is MNHEY, CDR2 SVGAGI. The length of the CDR3 is 15 residues. V was cut by 5 bases and J by 0 bases, with 13 bases left in between. The chain's CDR3 is CASSATGRMNTEAFF. Written as DNA, the CDR3 is TGTGCCAGCAGTGCAACCGGACGGATGAACACTGAAGCTTTCTTT.

This chain joins TRBV30 and TRBJ1-1; D is unresolved. V lost 0 bases to trimming and J lost 5 bases, with 10 bases between them. The CDR3 has 13 residues. Germline CDR1 reads GTSNPN; CDR2 reads SVGIG (reference sequence). Here the CDR3 DNA reads TGTGCCTGGAGTGTAGTCCTAGGGACTGAAGCTTTCTTT. It translates to CAWSVVLGTEAFF.

The chain combines TRBV11-3 with TRBJ2-1, with 8 bases identical to TRBD1. Germline CDR1 SGHNT, CDR2 YENEEA. The length of the CDR3 is 15 residues. V lost 4 bases, J lost 4 bases, and 6 bases stayed unmatched. DNA for the CDR3: TGTGCCAGCAGCTCCTGGGACAGGACTTACAATGAGCAGTTCTTC. Protein: CASSSWDRTYNEQFF. The variable domain in full, with the rest retrieved from reference TRBV11-3 and TRBJ2-1, is EAGVVQSPRYKIIEKKQPVAFWCNPISGHNTLYWYLQNLGQGPELLIRYENEEAVDDSQLPKDRFSAERLKGVDSTLKIQPAELGDSAVYLCASSSWDRTYNEQFFGPGTRLTVL.

This clone occurred once. The CDR3 DNA sequence: TGTGCCAGTAGTACTACCGGGACTTTCGAGACCCAGTACTTC. Residues: CASSTTGTFETQYF. V and J are TRBV19 and TRBJ2-5; TRBD2 is a possible D gene (6 bases). The CDR3 runs 14 residues. CDR1 LNHDA and CDR2 SQIVND come from the germline V gene (reference sequence). V was trimmed by 4 bases and J by 5 bases, leaving 14 bases between them.